This T cell receptor beta chain was sequenced for a study of T cell responses to AZD1222 COVID-19 vaccine. Study-wide points: Baseline antibody screening turned up just a handful of seropositive AZD1222 recipients. Among vaccine-associated CD4 TCRs, coverage spanned spike, with dominance at 160-218 and 743-854.

Clones were read by immunoSEQ multiplex PCR, and TCRdb kept only the in-frame ones, dropping some. The repertoire holds 150,000 to 200,000 clones, with around 90% as singletons. A note on this clone: Its specificity is unknown.

Trimming shortened V by 0 bases and J by 0 bases, and 9 bases separated the two germline ends. The CDR3 runs to 16 residues. Germline V CDR1 and CDR2: MNHNS, SASEGT. Sequences were derived from peripheral blood, sampled on day 0 of AZD1222 vaccination. This TCR derives from an adult in good health. This chain joins TRBV6-1 and TRBJ1-3; no definite D call. The CDR3 sequence: CASSEAFGFSGNTIYF. CDR3 nucleotides: TGTGCCAGCAGTGAAGCCTTCGGGTTCTCTGGAAACACCATATATTTT.